A single sample gave rise to the 14 T cell receptor beta chains below, sequenced in a study of cytomegalovirus exposure and HLA in healthy donors. The PCR was carried out with 60 Vbeta primers and 13 Jbeta primers. Method: immunoSEQ multiplex PCR; TCRdb's copy keeps in-frame clones and lacks some. Of under 200,000 clones in the sample, over 75% were seen once. Sequencing was done on a sample of PBMCs. These receptors originate from a male donor in good health and CMV-seronegative.

This rearrangement joins TRBV6-1 to TRBJ2-3, with 10 bases aligning to TRBD2. V dropped 5 bases and J dropped 3; count of bases not matched to a gene: 2. CDR1 and CDR2 (germline): MNHNS, SASEGT. The CDR3 contains 14 residues. CDR3 loop: CASSSSGGTDTQYF. The CDR3 DNA sequence: TGTGCCAGCAGTTCTAGCGGGGGAACAGATACGCAGTATTTT.

Only a few counts were recorded for this clone. As DNA, the CDR3 is TGTGCCATCAGTGAGTCACAGGCTAACTATGGCTACACCTTC. Protein product: CAISESQANYGYTF. The rearrangement links TRBV10-3 to TRBJ1-2, with D possibly TRBD1 on 5 matching bases. CDR3 length: 14 amino acids. The germline V gene has CDR1 ENHRY and CDR2 SYGVKD. V gave up 0 bases and J gave up 0 bases, with 5 bases separating them.

The chain carries TRBV4-2 and TRBJ2-4; TRBD2 aligns across 7 bases. J lost 2 bases, V lost 5 bases, and 12 bases had no gene match. Germline-derived CDR1 and CDR2 are LGHNA and YNFKEQ. The CDR3 has 17 amino acids. The CDR3 sequence: CASSLHIGRGSKNIQYF. The DNA of the CDR3 is TGTGCCAGCAGCTTACACATCGGGCGGGGGTCCAAAAACATTCAGTACTTC.

The J gene is TRBJ1-2, the V gene TRBV5-5, with TRBD1 matching over 8 bases. The J segment lost 5 bases and the V segment lost 4 bases, leaving 7 bases of the junction unmatched. In germline, CDR1 is SGHKS, CDR2 YYEKEE (reference sequence). The CDR3 is 14 residues long. The DNA of the CDR3 is TGTGCCAGCAGCCCCGACAGGGGATGGTATGGCTACACCTTC. It translates to CASSPDRGWYGYTF.

The chain recombines TRBV18 with TRBJ1-2; D gene unclear. This CDR3 has 14 residues. Germline V gene lookup returns CDR1 KGHSH and CDR2 LQKENI. Trimming removed 2 bases at V and 2 bases at J, with 9 bases between. CDR3 bases: TGTGCCAGCTCACCATACCGGGAGAACTATGGCTACACCTTC. It codes for CASSPYRENYGYTF.

Only one count was recorded for this clone. This chain connects TRBV6-6 to TRBJ1-5; D ambiguous. Per germline, CDR1 MNHNY and CDR2 SVGAGI (reference sequence). Trimming shortened V by 2 bases and J by 4 bases, and 9 bases separated the two germline ends. The CDR3 is 14 residues long. CDR3 nucleotide sequence: TGTGCCAGCAGTTACCGTTCACATAATCAGCCCCAGCATTTT. Protein product: CASSYRSHNQPQHF.

V usage is TRBV9 and J usage is TRBJ2-3; 10 bases are shared with TRBD1. Germline trimming cut 4 bases from V and 5 bases from J; bases unmatched to any gene: 10. The CDR3 runs 16 residues. Germline-derived CDR1 and CDR2 are SGDLS and YYNGEE. CDR3 in DNA: TGTGCCAGCAGCCTACTAGGGACAGGGGTTTTAGATACGCAGTATTTT. Residues: CASSLLGTGVLDTQYF.

The V and J genes are TRBV9 and TRBJ2-7; 7 bases are a match to TRBD1. CDR1 and CDR2 (germline): SGDLS, YYNGEE. V was pared by 3 bases and J by 0 bases, with 9 bases of the junction left unmatched. The CDR3 extends over 16 amino acids. DNA for the CDR3: TGTGCCAGCAGCGCATACGGGACAGCGAGCTCCTACGAGCAGTACTTC. Its translation is CASSAYGTASSYEQYF.

The chain joins TRBV18 to TRBJ2-1, with a weak D call TRBD1 (6 bases). Trimming cost V 2 bases and J 8 bases, with 13 bases left between them. CDR3 length equals 14 residues. Germline values: CDR1 KGHSH, CDR2 LQKENI. The CDR3 region is CASSPADSSYEQFF. The CDR3 DNA follows: TGTGCCAGCTCACCAGCGGACAGTAGCTATGAGCAGTTCTTC.

V is TRBV7-6 and J is TRBJ2-1, with D perhaps matching TRBD1 (6 bases). The germline gives CDR1 SGHVS, CDR2 FNYEAQ. The CDR3 loop spans 17 amino acids. V shed 1 base and J shed 4 bases, with 17 bases lying between them. CDR3: CASSLGRVGASYNEQFF. The CDR3 DNA follows: TGTGCCAGCAGCTTAGGAAGGGTGGGGGCATCTTACAATGAGCAGTTCTTC. The full variable domain, in which reference TRBV7-6 and TRBJ2-1 provide the parts outside the CDR3, is GAGVSQSPRYKVTKRGQDVALRCDPISGHVSLYWYRQALGQGPEFLTYFNYEAQQDKSGLPNDRFSAERPEGSISTLTIQRTEQRDSAMYRCASSLGRVGASYNEQFFGPGTRLTVL.

This clone appeared a few times. The V and J genes are TRBV4-1 and TRBJ2-1, with D possibly being TRBD1 (6 bases). Germline loops: CDR1 MGHRA, CDR2 YSYEKL. The V end lost 4 bases, the J end lost 5 bases, and 24 bases lay between the germline ends. This CDR3 has 18 amino acids. CDR3: CASSRLRPRQDGNNEQFF. The CDR3 bases are TGCGCCAGCAGCCGCCTTAGACCCCGACAGGACGGAAACAATGAGCAGTTCTTC.

This clone has a handful of counts. The chain joins TRBV15 to TRBJ1-4; D is uncertain. This CDR3 comprises 14 residues. CDR1 is LNHNV, CDR2 YYDKDF, per germline (reference sequence). V was pared by 2 bases and J by 0 bases, with 4 bases between. CDR3 loop: CATSRSATNEKLFF. CDR3 coding DNA: TGTGCCACCAGCAGATCAGCAACTAATGAAAAACTGTTTTTT.

V gene TRBV4-3 combines with J gene TRBJ1-4, with D possibly matching TRBD1 (5 bases). CDR1 is LGHNA, CDR2 YSLEER, per germline. V dropped 0 bases and J dropped 0 bases, with 11 bases sitting between them. CDR3 length: 17 amino acids. The CDR3 nucleotides read TGCGCCAGCAGCCAAGATGGCAGGGCGGCAACTAATGAAAAACTGTTTTTT. Translated: CASSQDGRAATNEKLFF.

This chain links TRBV19 with TRBJ1-1; possible D gene TRBD1, 6 bases. CDR1 is LNHDA and CDR2 is SQIVND in the germline V gene (reference sequence). The CDR3 spans 14 residues. Between the trimmed V and J ends, which lost 1 base and 5 bases, there was a span of 11 bases. The CDR3 region has the DNA TGTGCCAGTAGTATAGTGGTTCAGGGGACTGAAGCTTTCTTT. Its protein product is CASSIVVQGTEAFF.